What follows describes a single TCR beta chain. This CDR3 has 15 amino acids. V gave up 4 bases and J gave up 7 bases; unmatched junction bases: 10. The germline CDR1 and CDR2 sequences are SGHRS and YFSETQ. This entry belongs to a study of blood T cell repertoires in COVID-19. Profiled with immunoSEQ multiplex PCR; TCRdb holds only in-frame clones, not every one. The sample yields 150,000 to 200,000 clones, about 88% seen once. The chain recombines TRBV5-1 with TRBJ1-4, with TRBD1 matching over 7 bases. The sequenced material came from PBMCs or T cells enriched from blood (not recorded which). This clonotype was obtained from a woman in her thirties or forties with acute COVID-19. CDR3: CASSPGGGSSEKLFF. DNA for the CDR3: TGCGCCAGCAGCCCGGGAGGGGGCTCTTCTGAAAAACTGTTTTTT. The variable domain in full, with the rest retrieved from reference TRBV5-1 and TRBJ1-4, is KAGVTQTPRYLIKTRGQQVTLSCSPISGHRSVSWYQQTPGQGLQFLFEYFSETQRNKGNFPGRFSGRQFSNSRSEMNVSTLELGDSALYLCASSPGGGSSEKLFFGSGTQLSVL.